The next 24 T cell receptor beta chains were all read from a single sample in a study of vaccination effects on CD4 cells after COVID-19. These receptors have no known antigen. The culture ran for 10 days before CD4+ T cells were isolated. Participants received two doses of either the BNT162b2 or mRNA-1273 vaccine. Method: immunoSEQ multiplex PCR; TCRdb's copy keeps in-frame clones and lacks some. The sample consists of approximately 47,000 clones, roughly 72% of them appearing once. The sample in question was CD4+ T cells from PBMCs cultured without peptide, obtained after COVID-19 vaccination. These receptors were collected from a human donor who received a COVID-19 vaccine.

This sequence joins TRBV19 and TRBJ2-7; TRBD1 agrees at 7 bases. J lost 0 bases, V lost 6 bases, and 5 bases had no gene match. CDR1 and CDR2 from the germline V gene are LNHDA and SQIVND (reference sequence). The CDR3 has 14 residues. CDR3 in amino acids: CASRTRGSSYEQYF. The CDR3 nucleotides are TGTGCCAGTAGAACCAGGGGGAGCTCCTACGAGCAGTACTTC.

V gene TRBV19 combines with J gene TRBJ1-4; 9 bases are a match to TRBD1. There are 15 residues in the CDR3. The junction had 8 bases not matched to a gene; V was cut back by 6 bases and J by 6 bases. CDR1 LNHDA and CDR2 SQIVND come from the germline V gene (reference sequence). The CDR3 here is CASSLSGTGYEKLFF. The CDR3 region has the DNA TGTGCCAGTAGCCTCTCCGGGACAGGGTATGAAAAACTGTTTTTT.

The chain links TRBV5-6 to TRBJ1-2; weak D call: TRBD1 (6 bases). There are 13 residues in the CDR3. Looked up from germline, CDR1 is SGHDT and CDR2 is YYEEEE. Trimming removed 4 bases at V and 2 bases at J, with 9 bases between. This CDR3 is CASSKGQNYGYTF. The CDR3 nucleotides are TGTGCCAGCAGCAAAGGACAGAACTATGGCTACACCTTC.

The chain carries TRBV5-4 and TRBJ1-6, with 7 nucleotides matching TRBD1. This CDR3 spans 16 amino acids. The germline gives CDR1 SGHNT, CDR2 YYREEE (reference sequence). V was clipped by 0 bases and J by 5 bases; unmatched bases: 5. The CDR3 nucleotides read TGTGCCAGCAGCTTGGAGACAGGGTCAAATAATTCACCCCTCCACTTT. It yields the protein CASSLETGSNNSPLHF.

The chain carries TRBV6-1 and TRBJ2-7, with D unresolved. Germline lookup yields CDR1 MNHNS and CDR2 SASEGT. The CDR3 has 13 residues. The ends were cut back, 3 bases at V and 2 bases at J, with 8 bases in the middle. The CDR3 sequence is CASSDQRTYEQYF. The CDR3 nucleotides are TGTGCCAGCAGTGATCAACGAACCTACGAGCAGTACTTC.

The rearrangement uses TRBV5-4 and TRBJ1-5; D gene unclear. V was trimmed by 3 bases and J by 5 bases, leaving 6 bases between them. This CDR3 has 12 amino acids. CDR1 and CDR2 from the germline V gene are SGHNT and YYREEE (reference sequence). Here the CDR3 reads CASSSPDQPQHF. The CDR3, as DNA: TGTGCCAGCAGCTCCCCCGATCAGCCCCAGCATTTT.

This clone was seen only once. This sequence joins TRBV27 and TRBJ2-3; D remains unclear. Trimming removed 9 bases from V and 0 bases from J, with 4 bases in between. Germline V lookup: CDR1 MNHEY, CDR2 SMNVEV (reference sequence). The CDR3 is 11 residues long. This CDR3 is CASISTDTQYF. CDR3 DNA sequence: TGTGCCAGTATAAGCACAGATACGCAGTATTTT.

The genes are TRBV6-5 and TRBJ2-7, with 8 bases matching TRBD1. From germline, CDR1 is MNHEY and CDR2 SVGAGI. V shed 2 bases and J 4 bases; nucleotides not matched to a gene: 4. The CDR3 runs to 14 residues. CDR3 nucleotides: TGTGCCAGCAGTTACCGGGACAGGTCGTACGAGCAGTACTTC. It specifies CASSYRDRSYEQYF.

This rearrangement joins TRBV18 to TRBJ2-7; 8 bases map to TRBD1. J lost 4 bases, V lost 3 bases, and 2 bases had no gene match. CDR3 length: 13 amino acids. Looked up from germline, CDR1 is KGHSH and CDR2 is LQKENI. The CDR3 DNA reads TGTGCCAGCTCACCGGACAGGGATTACGAGCAGTACTTC. It encodes CASSPDRDYEQYF.

V gene TRBV6-2 or TRBV6-3 combines with J gene TRBJ1-2, with 7 bases lining up with TRBD1. The CDR3 contains 19 residues. In germline, CDR1 is MNHEY, CDR2 SVGEGT. Trimming cost V 6 bases and J 8 bases; bases outside gene matches: 27. The CDR3 region has the DNA TGTGCCAGCAGCACCTGGGACAGTAGGGTCGAAAGATTGGCTATGGGCTACACCTTC. It translates to CASSTWDSRVERLAMGYTF.

V gene TRBV10-1 combines with J gene TRBJ2-4; 9 bases are shared with TRBD1. The CDR3 consists of 15 residues. Unmatched junction bases numbered 8, after V lost 4 bases and J lost 7 bases. CDR1 is WNHNN and CDR2 is SYGVQD in the germline V gene (reference sequence). CDR3 nucleotides: TGCGCCAGCAGTGGGAAACAGGGGGCCATGAACATTCAGTACTTC. Amino acids: CASSGKQGAMNIQYF.

In its sample, this clone was seen a few times. J is TRBJ1-2 and V is TRBV6-5; D is undetermined. The CDR3 has 13 residues. Per the germline V gene, CDR1 is MNHEY and CDR2 is SVGAGI. Trimming stripped 7 bases from V and 0 bases from J, with 9 bases between. The CDR3 nucleotides are TGTGCCAGCACCCCTCCGGCTAACTATGGCTACACCTTC. This sequence encodes CASTPPANYGYTF.

The table lists this clone with a count of one. The chain joins TRBV6-6 to TRBJ2-7; TRBD1 matches at 8 bases. This CDR3 region has 16 residues. Germline V gene data show CDR1 as MNHNY and CDR2 as SVGAGI (reference sequence). V lost 0 bases to trimming and J lost 1 base; unmatched junction nucleotides: 5. The CDR3 coding sequence is TGTGCCAGCAGTTACTCAGGCAGGGGGCAATCCTACGAGCAGTACTTC. Protein: CASSYSGRGQSYEQYF.

V is TRBV3-1 (or the pseudogene TRBV3-2) and J is TRBJ2-5, with D perhaps TRBD2 (7 bases). V lost 5 bases and J lost 5, with 18 bases in between. CDR1 is LGHDT, CDR2 YNNKEL, per germline (reference sequence). This CDR3 spans 15 amino acids. The CDR3 reads CASSRAGGRPETQYF. The DNA of the CDR3 is TGTGCCAGCAGCAGGGCCGGGGGGCGTCCGGAGACCCAGTACTTC.

The V and J genes are TRBV11-3 and TRBJ2-2; a possible D gene is TRBD1 (6 bases). Looked up from germline, CDR1 is SGHNT and CDR2 is YENEEA. The CDR3 consists of 16 residues. The V end was cut by 1 base, the J end by 0 bases, with 9 bases between. The CDR3 region has the DNA TGTGCCAGCAGCTTAGGTGGGGGCCCGAACACCGGGGAGCTGTTTTTT. This translates into CASSLGGGPNTGELFF.

This chain connects TRBV6-4 to TRBJ2-7; TRBD1 is a possible D gene (6 bases). Trimming left V 2 bases short and J 2 bases short, with 7 bases between. The CDR3 runs 13 residues. Germline V gene lookup returns CDR1 MRHNA and CDR2 SNTAGT. CDR3 sequence: CASSDGGTYEQYF. Here the CDR3 DNA reads TGTGCCAGCAGTGACGGGGGCACCTACGAGCAGTACTTC.

This clone was counted only a few times. The gene calls are TRBV7-9 and TRBJ1-2; a weak D match, TRBD1 (5 bases). Trimming took 1 base from V and 2 from J, leaving 8 bases between them. The CDR3 has 14 amino acids. CDR1 SEHNR and CDR2 FQNEAQ come from the germline V gene (reference sequence). The CDR3 DNA sequence: TGTGCCAGCAGCTTAGTGTCAGGGAACTATGGCTACACCTTC. It translates to CASSLVSGNYGYTF.

This chain uses TRBV19 with TRBJ2-7, with D perhaps being TRBD1 or TRBD2 (5 bases each). Looked up from germline, CDR1 is LNHDA and CDR2 is SQIVND (reference sequence). The CDR3 extends over 17 amino acids. Trimming shortened V by 5 bases and J by 2 bases, and 22 bases separated the two germline ends. This chain's CDR3 is CASSLGSYRLGTYEQYF. The CDR3, as DNA: TGTGCCAGTAGTTTGGGGAGTTACAGGTTGGGTACCTACGAGCAGTACTTC.

This chain links TRBV6-5 with TRBJ1-1, with 9 bases identical to TRBD1. Germline V CDR1 and CDR2: MNHEY, SVGAGI. The CDR3 has 15 residues. J lost 1 base, V lost 5 bases, and 5 bases had no gene match. The CDR3, as DNA: TGTGCCAGCAGTAGATCGGGACAGGGGAACACTGAAGCTTTCTTT. It codes for CASSRSGQGNTEAFF.

The J gene is TRBJ2-1, the V gene TRBV9; the match to TRBD1 covers 8 bases. The CDR3 consists of 15 residues. With 3 bases clipped from V and 5 bases from J, the junction kept 7 bases outside the gene matches. Germline CDR1 and CDR2: SGDLS and YYNGEE. CDR3 protein: CASSAAGTGHNEQFF. In nucleotides, the CDR3 is TGTGCCAGCAGCGCGGCCGGGACAGGACACAATGAGCAGTTCTTC.

In its sample, this clone was seen once. The rearrangement links TRBV5-1 to TRBJ2-1; D is perhaps TRBD2 (5 bases). This CDR3 is built from 13 residues. Germline V gene lookup returns CDR1 SGHRS and CDR2 YFSETQ. V lost 0 bases to trimming and J lost 5 bases, with 6 bases between them. CDR3: CASSLGENNEQFF. DNA for the CDR3: TGCGCCAGCAGCTTGGGGGAGAACAATGAGCAGTTCTTC.

This chain links TRBV20-1 with TRBJ1-1; 9 bases are shared with TRBD1. The CDR3 runs to 11 residues. Germline lookup yields CDR1 DFQATT and CDR2 SNEGSKA (reference sequence). V was pared by 8 bases and J by 6 bases, with 4 bases of the junction left unmatched. CDR3 in amino acids: CSPGTGSEAFF. As DNA, the CDR3 is TGCAGTCCTGGGACAGGGTCTGAAGCTTTCTTT.

This clone was seen only once. CDR3 nucleotide sequence: TGTGCCAGCAGCCGACGACTAGCTGGTGAGCAGTTCTTC. As protein: CASSRRLAGEQFF. This chain links TRBV5-8 with TRBJ2-1; 7 positions match TRBD2. Germline CDR1 reads SGHTS; CDR2 reads YDEGEE. Trimming removed 4 bases from V and 9 bases from J; junction bases left unmatched: 7. This CDR3 contains 13 residues.

This clone was observed a handful of times. The rearrangement uses TRBV18 and TRBJ1-2; no definite D call. The CDR3 has 14 residues. Trimming took off 0 bases at V and 2 bases at J, with 7 bases between the two ends. The germline V gene has CDR1 KGHSH and CDR2 LQKENI. CDR3 region: CASSPPGENYGYTF. Written as DNA, the CDR3 is TGTGCCAGCTCACCACCGGGCGAGAACTATGGCTACACCTTC.